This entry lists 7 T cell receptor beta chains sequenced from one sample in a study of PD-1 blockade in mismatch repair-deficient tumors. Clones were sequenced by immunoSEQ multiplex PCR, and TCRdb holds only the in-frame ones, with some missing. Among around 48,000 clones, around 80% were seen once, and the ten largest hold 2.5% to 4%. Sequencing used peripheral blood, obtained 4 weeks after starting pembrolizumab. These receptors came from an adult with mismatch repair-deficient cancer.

CDR3 coding DNA: TGTGCCAGTAGTATAGATCAGGGGGTGATCGGGCGGGATGGACAGGACCACTATGGCTACACCTTC. Protein: CASSIDQGVIGRDGQDHYGYTF. The chain joins TRBV19 to TRBJ1-2, with 7 bases identical to TRBD1. The CDR3 extends over 22 amino acids. With 0 bases clipped from V and 3 bases from J, the junction kept 25 bases outside the gene matches. Germline CDR1 is LNHDA and CDR2 is SQIVND (reference sequence).

This chain's CDR3 is CAIHRQGAVPHEQYF. Here the CDR3 DNA reads TGTGCCATCCACCGACAGGGGGCGGTTCCCCACGAGCAGTACTTC. The chain joins TRBV5-4 to TRBJ2-7, with 10 bases matching TRBD1. Germline V lookup: CDR1 SGHNT, CDR2 YYREEE (reference sequence). V dropped 9 bases and J dropped 5; count of bases not matched to a gene: 14. The CDR3 length is 15 residues.

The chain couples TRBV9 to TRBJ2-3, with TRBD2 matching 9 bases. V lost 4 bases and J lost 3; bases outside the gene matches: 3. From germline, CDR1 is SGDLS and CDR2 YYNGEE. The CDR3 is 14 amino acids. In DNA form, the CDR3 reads TGTGCCAGCAGCCCGGGACTAGCAACAGATACGCAGTATTTT. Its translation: CASSPGLATDTQYF.

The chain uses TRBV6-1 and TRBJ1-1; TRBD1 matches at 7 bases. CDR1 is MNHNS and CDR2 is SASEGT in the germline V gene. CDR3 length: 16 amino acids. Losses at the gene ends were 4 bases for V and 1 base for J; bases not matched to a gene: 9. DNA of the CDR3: TGTGCCAGCAGTGTTACAGGGGAGTTGTGGAACACTGAAGCTTTCTTT. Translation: CASSVTGELWNTEAFF.

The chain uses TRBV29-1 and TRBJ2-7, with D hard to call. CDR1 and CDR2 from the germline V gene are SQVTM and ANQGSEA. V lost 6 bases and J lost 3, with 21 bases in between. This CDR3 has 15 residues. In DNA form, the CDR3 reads TGCAGCGTACCCAGGACCCAAGCCGAGGTCTACGAGCAGTACTTC. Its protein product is CSVPRTQAEVYEQYF.

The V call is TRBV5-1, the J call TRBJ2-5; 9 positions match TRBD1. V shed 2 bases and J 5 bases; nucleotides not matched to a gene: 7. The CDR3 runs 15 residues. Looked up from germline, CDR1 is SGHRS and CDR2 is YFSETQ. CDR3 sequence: CASSFNRGREETQYF. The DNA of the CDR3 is TGCGCCAGCAGCTTCAACAGGGGGCGGGAGGAGACCCAGTACTTC.

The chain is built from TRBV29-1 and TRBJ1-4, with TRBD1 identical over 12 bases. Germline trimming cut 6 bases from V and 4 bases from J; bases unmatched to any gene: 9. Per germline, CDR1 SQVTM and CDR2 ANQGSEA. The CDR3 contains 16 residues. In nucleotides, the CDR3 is TGCAGCGTCCGAGGGGGACAGGGGGCTCTTAATGAAAAACTGTTTTTT. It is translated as CSVRGGQGALNEKLFF.